These T cell receptor beta chains were read from a single sample in a study of T cell changes during pregnancy in multiple sclerosis. TCRdb keeps only in-frame clones here, not all; method: immunoSEQ multiplex PCR. The sample lists around 26,000 clones, around nine tenths occurring once. Sequenced material: CD8+ T cells from peripheral blood mononuclear cells, taken in the first trimester of pregnancy. The origin of the receptors is a female donor in good health, enrolled as a control in a pregnancy study. Each CDR3 is given with its conserved first and last residue. The D gene is left open where the match is weak. Rows give clone size only sometimes, using once, few, many, or a class for an expanded clone.

CDR3nt | CDR3aa | j_gene | v_gene | abundance | d_gene
TGTGCCAGCAGCTTCCCGGGGGGCTACACCTTC | CASSFPGGYTF | TRBJ1-2 | TRBV7-9 | - | -
TGTGCCAGCAGCTTAGCTAGCGGGGGCACCTACGAGCAGTACTTC | CASSLASGGTYEQYF | TRBJ2-7 | TRBV11-3 | - | TRBD2
TGTGCCAGCAGCTCCTCCAGCGGGGAGAGAGAGACCCAGTACTTC | CASSSSSGERETQYF | TRBJ2-5 | TRBV5-5 | - | TRBD2
TGTGCCAGCAGCTTAAGGGGAACTGAAGCTTTCTTT | CASSLRGTEAFF | TRBJ1-1 | TRBV5-4 | few | -
TGTGCCAGCAGCGCCCGACCGGGACTCACAGATGAGCAGTTCTTC | CASSARPGLTDEQFF | TRBJ2-1 | TRBV7-9 | - | -
TGTGCCAGCAGTTTTGCGGGAGGGCCAGCCGATACGCAGTATTTT | CASSFAGGPADTQYF | TRBJ2-3 | TRBV27 | - | TRBD2
TGTGCCAGCAGCTCGTACAGGGGGCTCACCGGGGAGCTGTTTTTT | CASSSYRGLTGELFF | TRBJ2-2 | TRBV5-6 | - | TRBD1
TGTGCCAGCAGTTTAACCGGACAGGGGGTATACGGGGAGCTGTTTTTT | CASSLTGQGVYGELFF | TRBJ2-2 | TRBV28 | - | TRBD1
TGTGCCAGCAGTTACGGGGCAGGGATGGAAGCTTTCTTT | CASSYGAGMEAFF | TRBJ1-1 | TRBV6-5 | - | -
TGTGCCACCGGACAGGGCCGGTACCAAGAGACCCAGTACTTC | CATGQGRYQETQYF | TRBJ2-5 | TRBV15 | - | TRBD1
TGTGCCAGCAAGTCAGTTGCGAACACTGAAGCTTTCTTT | CASKSVANTEAFF | TRBJ1-1 | TRBV7-9 | - | -
TGTGCCAGCAGTGAATATGGGGGCGCGGGTGGCTACACCTTC | CASSEYGGAGGYTF | TRBJ1-2 | TRBV25-1 | once | -